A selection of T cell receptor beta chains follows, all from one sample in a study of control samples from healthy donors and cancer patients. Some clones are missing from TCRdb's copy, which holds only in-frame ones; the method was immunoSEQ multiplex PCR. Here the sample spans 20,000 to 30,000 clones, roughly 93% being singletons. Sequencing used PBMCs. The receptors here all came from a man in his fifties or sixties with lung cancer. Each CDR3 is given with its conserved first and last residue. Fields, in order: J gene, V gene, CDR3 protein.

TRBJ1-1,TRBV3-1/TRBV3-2,CASSQLHQGAEAFF
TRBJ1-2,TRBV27,CASSFVGGGYGYTF
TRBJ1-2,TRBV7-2,CASSPQTGSNGYTF
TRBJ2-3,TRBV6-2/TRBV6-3,CASSYLGPDTQYF
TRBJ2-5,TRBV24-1,CATSDFAGAGETQYF
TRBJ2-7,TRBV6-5,CASSYRDRGLYEQYF
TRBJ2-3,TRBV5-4,CASSSKNRDTQYF
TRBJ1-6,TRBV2,CASTEWGVSSSYNSPLHF
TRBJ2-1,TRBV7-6,CASSVRQGLPYNEQFF
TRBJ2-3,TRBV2,CASSLSGTDTQYF
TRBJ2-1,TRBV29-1,CSAEGDGKSYNEQFF
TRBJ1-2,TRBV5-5,CASSPGTGVYGYTF
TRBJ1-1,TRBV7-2,CASSLGPQAFF
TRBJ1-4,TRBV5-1,CASSLGTAGAEKLFF
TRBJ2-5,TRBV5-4,CASSWTAQETQYF
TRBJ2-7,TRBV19,CASSERGHSYEQYF
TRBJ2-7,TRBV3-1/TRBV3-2,CASSSGRGEQYF
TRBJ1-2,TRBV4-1,CASSQDLGGLNYGYTF
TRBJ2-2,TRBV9,CASSVPTDFSNTGELFF
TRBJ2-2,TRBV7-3,CASSLKRVGELFF
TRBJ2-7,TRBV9,CASSPPGIHYEQYF
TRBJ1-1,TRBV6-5,CASSSNANTEAFF
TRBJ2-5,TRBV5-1,CASSLDGGPETQYF
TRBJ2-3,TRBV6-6,CASSYRTGSDTQYF
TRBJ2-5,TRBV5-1,CASSSPDGAQETQYF
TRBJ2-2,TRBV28,CASTKVVGLPLFF
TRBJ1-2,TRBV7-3,CASSFQGGYGYTF
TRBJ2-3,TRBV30,CAWMDNLNTQYF
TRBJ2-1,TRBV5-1,CASSLGARDNEQFF
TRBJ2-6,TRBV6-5,CATEQGAGANVLTF
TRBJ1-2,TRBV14,CASSQGDISPSRYTF
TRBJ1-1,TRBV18,CASSTDSGTGVSFF
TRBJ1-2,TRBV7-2,CASSLAGRENGYTF
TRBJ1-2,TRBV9,CASSVRDSNYGYTF
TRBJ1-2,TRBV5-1,CASRGTGGLRGGYTF
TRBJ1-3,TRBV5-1,CASSPGTVSGNTIYF
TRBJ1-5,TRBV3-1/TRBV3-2,CASSQGWAGPNQPQHF
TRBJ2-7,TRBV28,CASSRRQGSEQYF